The next 7 T cell receptor beta chains were all read from a single sample in a study of T cell changes during pregnancy in multiple sclerosis. The assay was immunoSEQ multiplex PCR, and TCRdb's table has in-frame clones only and misses some. The table shows tens of thousands of clones, with approximately 93% occurring only once. This material consisted of peripheral blood, taken in the second trimester of pregnancy. The receptors shown here come from a female donor with multiple sclerosis, enrolled in a pregnancy study.

The chain has TRBV18 and TRBJ2-7; the match to TRBD1 covers 11 bases. The germline CDR1 and CDR2 sequences are KGHSH and LQKENI. J was trimmed by 2 bases and V by 4 bases; bases with no gene match: 4. This CDR3 region has 15 residues. CDR3 sequence reads: CASSLGQGVPYEQYF. The CDR3 coding sequence is TGTGCCAGCTCACTGGGACAGGGGGTCCCCTACGAGCAGTACTTC.

The rearrangement links TRBV21-1 to TRBJ1-6; the DNA was not compared with TRBD1, the D call given in the table. TRBV21-1 is described as a pseudogene. The CDR3 extends over 18 amino acids. The CDR3 nucleotides read TGTGCCAGCAGCCAGCGGCCAGGGGTAAGCTCCTATAATTCACCCCTCCACTTT. Its protein is CASSQRPGVSSYNSPLHF.

V gene TRBV18 combines with J gene TRBJ2-7; D not certain. Trimming stripped 3 bases from V and 7 bases from J, with 19 bases between. CDR1 is KGHSH and CDR2 is LQKENI in the germline V gene. The CDR3 has 15 residues. The CDR3 DNA reads TGTGCCAGCTCACCGGTTAACCGTCCCGTAGAAGAGCAGTACTTC. It codes for CASSPVNRPVEEQYF.

V usage is TRBV7-9 and J usage is TRBJ2-1; D not resolved. Germline CDR1 is SEHNR and CDR2 is FQNEAQ (reference sequence). V shed 5 bases and J shed 7 bases, with 12 bases lying between them. This CDR3 is 13 amino acids long. DNA of the CDR3: TGTGCCAGCAGCGAGGTTATTATGAATGAGCAGTTCTTC. It is translated as CASSEVIMNEQFF.

The V call is TRBV15, the J call TRBJ2-1; 14 nucleotides line up with TRBD2. The junction had 4 bases not matched to a gene; V was cut back by 4 bases and J by 2 bases. The CDR3 sequence is 17 residues long. The V gene's germline CDR1 is LNHNV and CDR2 YYDKDF (reference sequence). The CDR3 loop reads CATSTGLAGGTYNEQFF. DNA of the CDR3: TGTGCCACCAGCACCGGACTAGCGGGGGGAACCTACAATGAGCAGTTCTTC.

The V call is TRBV6-1, the J call TRBJ1-1, with 8 bases lining up with TRBD1. This CDR3 contains 14 residues. Germline CDR1 reads MNHNS; CDR2 reads SASEGT. Trimming at V came to 7 bases and at J to 10 bases, leaving 14 bases not matched to a gene. The CDR3 reads CASTGTGGGDSAFF. DNA of the CDR3: TGTGCCAGCACCGGCACAGGGGGAGGTGATTCAGCTTTCTTT.

This chain joins TRBV14 and TRBJ2-3; tentatively, D is TRBD2 (6 bases). Trimming took off 1 base at V and 11 bases at J, with 13 bases between the two ends. Germline CDR1 and CDR2: SGHDN and FVKESK. The CDR3 consists of 13 residues. The CDR3: CASSQVFGGVQYF. DNA for the CDR3: TGTGCCAGCAGCCAAGTGTTCGGGGGTGTGCAGTATTTT. The full variable domain, completed using reference TRBV14 and TRBJ2-3, is EAGVTQFPSHSVIEKGQTVTLRCDPISGHDNLYWYRRVMGKEIKFLLHFVKESKQDESGMPNNRFLAERTGGTYSTLKVQPAELEDSGVYFCASSQVFGGVQYFGPGTRLTVL.